This entry is about one T cell receptor beta chain. Its antigen is unidentified. PCR amplification relied on 60 Vbeta primers (plus 13 Jbeta primers). This table comes from immunoSEQ multiplex PCR, and its TCRdb copy is limited to in-frame clones, with some not included. This repertoire shows 90,000 to 140,000 clones, around 78% found once; its top ten account for around 5.1%. The germline V gene has CDR1 SGHAT and CDR2 FQNNGV. The CDR3 length is 14 residues. Trimming took off 5 bases at V and 2 bases at J, with 12 bases between the two ends. The entry originates in a study of cytomegalovirus exposure and HLA in healthy donors. Across the whole study: Around 200 million T cells yielded roughly 100 million unique TCR beta sequences, as an earlier analysis found. Genotyping of more than 300 donors showed that around 81% belonged to the Caucasian-associated ancestry cluster.

The study's findings and limits: Generally TCR sequences proved uncommon, though certain public TCRs appeared in numerous donors. Near-uniform donor sequencing depth was presumed by presence/absence analyses.

Sequenced sample: PBMCs. The chain is built from TRBV11-2 and TRBJ2-5, with D possibly being TRBD2 (5 bases). The source of this sequence is a male donor in good health and CMV-seronegative. The CDR3 DNA is TGTGCCAGCAGCCATCCCCGGAGGCAAGAGACCCAGTACTTC. As protein: CASSHPRRQETQYF.